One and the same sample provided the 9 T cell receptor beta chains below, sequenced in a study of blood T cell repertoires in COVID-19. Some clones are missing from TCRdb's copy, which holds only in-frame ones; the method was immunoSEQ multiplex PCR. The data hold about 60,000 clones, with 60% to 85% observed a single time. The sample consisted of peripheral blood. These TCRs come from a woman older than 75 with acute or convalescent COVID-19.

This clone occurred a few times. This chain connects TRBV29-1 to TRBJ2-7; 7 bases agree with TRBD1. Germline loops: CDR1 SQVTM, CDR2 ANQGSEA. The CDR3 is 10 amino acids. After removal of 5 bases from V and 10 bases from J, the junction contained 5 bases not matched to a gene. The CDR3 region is CSVRDRAQYF. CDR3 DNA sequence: TGCAGCGTTAGGGACAGAGCACAGTACTTC.

Here the CDR3 DNA reads TGTGCCAGCAGCGAGGACAGTTCCTACGAGCAGTACTTC. Translated, it gives CASSEDSSYEQYF. The V gene is TRBV5-6, the J gene TRBJ2-7, with D possibly TRBD1 on 6 matching bases. Germline CDR1 is SGHDT and CDR2 is YYEEEE. Trimming removed 4 bases at V and 1 base at J, with 9 bases between. The CDR3 totals 13 residues.

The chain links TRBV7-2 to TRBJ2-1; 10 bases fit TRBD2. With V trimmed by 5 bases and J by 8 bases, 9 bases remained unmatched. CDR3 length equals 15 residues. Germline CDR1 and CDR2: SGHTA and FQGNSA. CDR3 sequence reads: CASSALAGGPHEQFF. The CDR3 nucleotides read TGTGCCAGCAGCGCCTTAGCGGGAGGCCCGCATGAGCAGTTCTTC. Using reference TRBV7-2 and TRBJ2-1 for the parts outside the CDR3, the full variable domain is GAGVSQSPSNKVTEKGKDVELRCDPISGHTALYWYRQSLGQGLEFLIYFQGNSAPDKSGLPSDRFSAERTGGSVSTLTIQRTQQEDSAVYLCASSALAGGPHEQFFGPGTRLTVL.

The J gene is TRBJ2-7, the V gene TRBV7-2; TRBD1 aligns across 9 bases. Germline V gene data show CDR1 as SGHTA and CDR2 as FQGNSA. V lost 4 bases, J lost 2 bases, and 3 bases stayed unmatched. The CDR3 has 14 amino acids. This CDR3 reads CASSYGTGPYEQYF. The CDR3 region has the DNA TGTGCCAGCAGCTACGGGACAGGGCCCTACGAGCAGTACTTC.

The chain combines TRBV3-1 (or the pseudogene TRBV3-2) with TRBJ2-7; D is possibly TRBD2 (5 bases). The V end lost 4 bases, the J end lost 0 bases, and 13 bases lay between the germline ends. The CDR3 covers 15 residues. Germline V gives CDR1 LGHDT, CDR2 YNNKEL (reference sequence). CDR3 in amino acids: CASSPLAGSSYEQYF. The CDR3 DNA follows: TGTGCCAGCAGCCCCCTAGCCGGCAGCTCCTACGAGCAGTACTTC.

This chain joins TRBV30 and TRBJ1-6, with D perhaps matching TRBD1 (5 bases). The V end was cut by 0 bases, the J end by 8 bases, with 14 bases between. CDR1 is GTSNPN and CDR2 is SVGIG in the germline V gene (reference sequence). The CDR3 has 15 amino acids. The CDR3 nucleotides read TGTGCCTGGAGTGTACCCGGGGGTAGTTATTCACCCCTCCACTTT. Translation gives CAWSVPGGSYSPLHF. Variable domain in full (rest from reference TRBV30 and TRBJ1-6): SQTIHQWPATLVQPVGSPLSLECTVEGTSNPNLYWYRQAAGRGLQLLFYSVGIGQISSEVPQNLSASRPQDRQFILSSKKLLLSDSGFYLCAWSVPGGSYSPLHFGNGTRLTVT.

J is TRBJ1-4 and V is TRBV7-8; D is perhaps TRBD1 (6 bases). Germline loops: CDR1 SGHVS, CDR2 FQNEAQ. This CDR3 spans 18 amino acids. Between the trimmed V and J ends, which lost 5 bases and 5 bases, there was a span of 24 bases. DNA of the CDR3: TGTGCCAGCAGCCCATCGTGGGGAACCAGGGGAGGGAATGAAAAACTGTTTTTT. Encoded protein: CASSPSWGTRGGNEKLFF.

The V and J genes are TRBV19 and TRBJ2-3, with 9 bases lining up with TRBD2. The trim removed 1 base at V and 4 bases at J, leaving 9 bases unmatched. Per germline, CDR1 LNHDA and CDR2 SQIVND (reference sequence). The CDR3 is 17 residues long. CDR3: CASSIGRAGGFADTQYF. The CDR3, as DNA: TGTGCCAGTAGTATAGGCAGGGCGGGAGGGTTCGCAGATACGCAGTATTTT.

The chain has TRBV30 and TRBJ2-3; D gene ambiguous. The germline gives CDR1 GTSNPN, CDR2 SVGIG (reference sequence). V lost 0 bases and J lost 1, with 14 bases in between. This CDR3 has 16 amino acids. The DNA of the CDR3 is TGTGCCTGGAGTGTGGCGGTCCTCTCCCGCACAGATACGCAGTATTTT. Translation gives CAWSVAVLSRTDTQYF.